This TCR beta chain is from a study of blood T cells in healthy people across ages. General study results and limits: Naive T cell percentage showed a strong correlation with the diversity of TCR beta.

Concerning this clonotype itself: Its antigen is undetermined. Mismatch with germline at one junction end may stem from a read error.

Primed by a sample-barcoded 5' primer and a J-beta primer mix, a second PCR proceeded for about 7 to 12 cycles. TCRdb redid the calling of the 5' RACE reads with MiXCR, one entry per CDR3 protein. Among over 550,000 distinct CDR3 sequences listed, approximately 30% were seen once. The clonotype was recovered from a woman older than 75 in good health. What was sequenced was blood.

Here the CDR3 reads CAGSMGGGNTEAFF. Written as DNA, the CDR3 is TGCGCCGGCAGCATGGGGGGGGGGAACACTGAAGCTTTCTTT. The chain joins TRBV5-1 to TRBJ1-1, with D possibly TRBD1 on 5 matching bases. CDR1 is SGHRS and CDR2 is YFSETQ in the germline V gene. The CDR3 loop spans 14 amino acids.